A single TCR beta chain is shown here with its context. As yet, its antigen is unknown. The sample comes from a study of CD8+ T cells in alopecia areata. As to treatment: oral pan-JAK inhibitor, 5-10 mg twice daily. The investigators collected lesional scalp punch biopsies and peripheral blood from alopecia areata patients. Extracted RNA was reverse transcribed, and the resulting cDNA served as sequencing template. The assay was immunoSEQ multiplex PCR, and TCRdb's table has in-frame clones only and misses some. The sample lists roughly 100,000 clones, 80% to 90% occurring once. Study-level findings and limits: The study found tofacitinib significantly decreased scalp clonality and expanded CD8+ clones among the top 100.

Germline trimming cut 1 base from V and 4 bases from J; bases unmatched to any gene: 3. This CDR3 comprises 15 residues. The germline V gene encodes CDR1 SNHLY and CDR2 FYNNEI. The clonotype comes from a human donor with alopecia areata. Sequenced here: CD8+ T cells sorted from blood, sampled between weeks 30 and 35, from a patient treated with tofacitinib. This sequence joins TRBV2 and TRBJ2-3, with TRBD2 identical over 9 bases. The CDR3 protein is CASSEVAGEADTQYF. The CDR3 region has the DNA TGTGCCAGCAGTGAAGTAGCGGGGGAGGCAGATACGCAGTATTTT.